The 19 T cell receptor beta chains below were found in one sample sequenced in a study of identical twins. TCRdb re-derived calls from the 5' RACE reads in MiXCR, one entry per CDR3 protein. The sample lists just over 450,000 distinct CDR3 sequences, 14% occurring once. The sample was also linked to a second study, of yellow fever vaccine responses in identical twins.

The sample consisted of CD4+ T cells sorted from blood. The receptor source for this set is a woman between 18 and 30 years old in good health.

V usage is TRBV28 and J usage is TRBJ2-7; D remains unclear. The CDR3 consists of 12 residues. Trimming took off 7 bases at V and 7 bases at J, with 14 bases between the two ends. Germline lookup yields CDR1 MDHEN and CDR2 SYDVKM. The DNA for the CDR3 is TGTGCCAGCACCATGGGGTTGACGGAGCAGTACTTC. It is translated as CASTMGLTEQYF.

In this sample, this clonotype turned up a few times. The rearrangement uses TRBV5-1 and TRBJ2-7; the D call may be TRBD1 or TRBD2 (5 bases each). CDR3 length: 14 amino acids. Trimming cost V 1 base and J 2 bases, with 10 bases left between them. Germline assignment: CDR1 SGHRS and CDR2 YFSETQ. The CDR3 loop is CASSLLPGPYEQYF. The CDR3 coding sequence is TGCGCCAGCAGCTTGCTCCCGGGGCCCTACGAGCAGTACTTC.

The genes are TRBV14 and TRBJ2-1, with D possibly being TRBD1 or TRBD2 (5 bases each). Trimming took 4 bases from V and 3 from J, leaving 7 bases between them. This CDR3 spans 13 amino acids. Per germline, CDR1 SGHDN and CDR2 FVKESK. The CDR3 DNA is TGTGCCAGCAGCCGGGACCACTACAATGAGCAGTTCTTC. Translated, it gives CASSRDHYNEQFF.

V gene TRBV20-1 combines with J gene TRBJ2-7; 15 bases agree with TRBD2. The CDR3 spans 15 residues. Germline trimming cut 4 bases from V and 3 bases from J; bases unmatched to any gene: 4. The germline V gene encodes CDR1 DFQATT and CDR2 SNEGSKA (reference sequence). This CDR3 is CSATGLAGGHYEQYF. CDR3 nucleotides: TGCAGTGCTACTGGACTAGCGGGGGGGCACTACGAGCAGTACTTC.

In this sample, this clonotype turned up a few times. V is TRBV4-2 and J is TRBJ1-2, with TRBD1 matching 8 bases. The CDR3 is 16 residues long. Trimming cost V 3 bases and J 2 bases; bases outside gene matches: 8. Per germline, CDR1 LGHNA and CDR2 YNFKEQ. The CDR3 reads CASSQTGTGVNYGYTF. The CDR3 DNA follows: TGTGCCAGCAGCCAGACCGGGACAGGAGTAAACTATGGCTACACCTTC.

This sequence joins TRBV4-1 and TRBJ2-1; D remains unclear. CDR1 MGHRA and CDR2 YSYEKL come from the germline V gene. V was clipped by 0 bases and J by 0 bases, with 27 bases between them. The CDR3 length is 22 residues. CDR3 nucleotide sequence: TGCGCCAGCAGCCAAGAAGCCTGGTTCGAAAACTCAGGCCTGAGCTCCTACAATGAGCAGTTCTTC. Protein product: CASSQEAWFENSGLSSYNEQFF.

This CDR3 reads CASSRGIRDQSTDTQYF. In DNA, the CDR3 is TGTGCCAGCAGTAGAGGAATCAGGGATCAAAGCACAGATACGCAGTATTTT. The V gene is TRBV6-1, the J gene TRBJ2-3, with D possibly being TRBD1 (5 bases). The germline V gene encodes CDR1 MNHNS and CDR2 SASEGT. There are 17 residues in the CDR3. V was pared by 5 bases and J by 0 bases, with 18 bases between.

J is TRBJ2-2 and V is TRBV6-1; D is unclear. V lost 1 base and J 1 base, leaving 4 bases between the germline ends. This CDR3 is built from 14 residues. The germline V gene has CDR1 MNHNS and CDR2 SASEGT. The CDR3 protein is CASSEGRNTGELFF. As DNA, the CDR3 is TGTGCCAGCAGTGAAGGCAGGAACACCGGGGAGCTGTTTTTT.

V usage is TRBV7-9 and J usage is TRBJ2-1; 12 positions agree with TRBD1. V trimming: 2 bases; J trimming: 8 bases; junction bases outside the gene matches: 10. The CDR3 loop spans 17 amino acids. The germline gives CDR1 SEHNR, CDR2 FQNEAQ (reference sequence). For the CDR3, the DNA is TGTGCCAGCAGCTTATGGATCGGGACAGGGGGCTCGGATGAGCAGTTCTTC. Amino acid sequence: CASSLWIGTGGSDEQFF.

This clonotype has just a few counts. The V gene is TRBV5-6, the J gene TRBJ2-7; D unclear. V was clipped by 4 bases and J by 0 bases, with 17 bases between them. CDR1 is SGHDT, CDR2 YYEEEE, per germline. The CDR3 has 16 residues. CDR3 protein: CASSPPVRKPSYEQYF. Written as DNA, the CDR3 is TGTGCCAGCAGCCCTCCGGTAAGGAAGCCCTCCTACGAGCAGTACTTC.

A few counts support this clonotype. The rearrangement links TRBV9 to TRBJ2-7; TRBD2 might be the D (7 bases). Trimming took 0 bases from V and 7 from J, leaving 14 bases between them. This CDR3 has 14 residues. The V gene's germline CDR1 is SGDLS and CDR2 YYNGEE. The CDR3 loop is CASSVEGGTQEQYF. The CDR3 nucleotides are TGTGCCAGCAGCGTAGAGGGGGGGACTCAGGAGCAGTACTTC. Based on the CDR3 plus reference TRBV9 and TRBJ2-7, the full variable domain is DSGVTQTPKHLITATGQRVTLRCSPRSGDLSVYWYQQSLDQGLQFLIQYYNGEERAKGNILERFSAQQFPDLHSELNLSSLELGDSALYFCASSVEGGTQEQYFGPGTRLTVT.

This clonotype was recorded a few times. This chain joins TRBV4-1 and TRBJ2-3, with D unresolved. This CDR3 comprises 14 residues. Germline V lookup: CDR1 MGHRA, CDR2 YSYEKL. V lost 4 bases to trimming and J lost 2 bases, with 10 bases between them. The CDR3 sequence: CASSLVSITDTQYF. As DNA, the CDR3 is TGCGCCAGCAGCCTCGTTAGCATCACAGATACGCAGTATTTT.

The rearrangement joins TRBV2 to TRBJ2-1; 11 nucleotides match TRBD2. CDR1 and CDR2 from the germline V gene are SNHLY and FYNNEI. V lost 4 bases and J lost 4; bases outside the gene matches: 12. The CDR3 spans 18 residues. DNA for the CDR3: TGTGCCAGCAGTGCAACCGACGCCCTAGCGGGGGGTTACAATGAGCAGTTCTTC. Translation gives CASSATDALAGGYNEQFF.

CDR3 sequence reads: CRLGAAGVGETQYF. The CDR3 nucleotides are TGCAGATTAGGGGCCGCGGGGGTCGGGGAGACCCAGTACTTC. This chain uses TRBV20-1 with TRBJ2-5; 7 bases match TRBD2. This CDR3 spans 14 amino acids. Germline CDR1 DFQATT, CDR2 SNEGSKA (reference sequence).

This clonotype was counted between two and nine times. This chain uses TRBV6-6 with TRBJ2-7; no clear D. CDR3 length equals 10 residues. Per the germline V gene, CDR1 is MNHNY and CDR2 is SVGAGI (reference sequence). The V and J ends lost 6 bases and 5 bases respectively, with 5 bases between them. The CDR3 here is CASRGNEQYF. Written as DNA, the CDR3 is TGTGCCAGCAGGGGGAACGAGCAGTACTTC.

CDR3 nucleotide sequence: TGCAGTGCTAGAGATCCAACGCAGGGTACCCAAGAGACCCAGTACTTC. Protein: CSARDPTQGTQETQYF. The chain employs TRBV20-1 and TRBJ2-5; tentatively, D is TRBD1 (5 bases). Germline V lookup: CDR1 DFQATT, CDR2 SNEGSKA (reference sequence). Trimming took off 0 bases at V and 1 base at J, with 15 bases between the two ends. The CDR3 loop spans 16 amino acids.

V gene TRBV10-3 combines with J gene TRBJ2-2; TRBD2 might be the D (5 bases). The CDR3 is 16 amino acids. V lost 1 base and J lost 1, with 10 bases in between. The germline V gene has CDR1 ENHRY and CDR2 SYGVKD. The CDR3 reads CAISEFRGLNTGELFF. DNA for the CDR3: TGTGCCATCAGTGAGTTTAGAGGGCTGAACACCGGGGAGCTGTTTTTT.

In its sample, this clonotype was seen a few times. At one boundary the junction diverges from the germline segment, which might be a read error. The chain couples TRBV28 to TRBJ1-1; maybe TRBD1 (6 bases). CDR3 length: 16 residues. The V gene's germline CDR1 is MDHEN and CDR2 SYDVKM. CDR3 sequence reads: CASSLSGGLMNTEAFF. For the CDR3, the DNA is TGTGCCAGCAGCTTATCTGGGGGGCTGATGAACACTGAAGCTTTCTTT.

The J gene is TRBJ2-4, the V gene TRBV12-3 or TRBV12-4; D is ambiguous. The ends were cut back, 1 base at V and 1 base at J, with 8 bases in the middle. This CDR3 has 15 amino acids. The CDR3 loop is CASSLGGRAKNIQYF. DNA for the CDR3: TGTGCCAGCAGTTTAGGGGGAAGGGCCAAAAACATTCAGTACTTC.